This T cell receptor (beta chain) was retrieved from a study of cytomegalovirus exposure and HLA in healthy donors. Notes on the study in general: In vitro data verified a few CMV-associated chains as specific for CMV antigens. Rarity characterized most TCR sequences, yet some public TCRs appeared in many donors.

The donors were members of the validation cohort, which comprised 120 subjects and was separate from the first cohort of some 680 subjects. Trimming removed 0 bases from V and 0 bases from J, with 14 bases in between. In germline, CDR1 is LNHDA, CDR2 SQIVND (reference sequence). This CDR3 is built from 17 residues. Clones were sequenced by immunoSEQ multiplex PCR, and TCRdb holds only the in-frame ones, with some missing. The table has about 130,000 clones, around 92% seen once; the top ten hold 3% to 3.5%. Details on this clone: Its antigen is unidentified.

Sequenced sample: PBMCs. This TCR was sampled from a man aged 25-45 years in good health and CMV-seronegative. The chain recombines TRBV19 with TRBJ1-2; no clear D gene. The CDR3 reads CASSIDGGGLANYGYTF. CDR3 nucleotide sequence: TGTGCCAGTAGTATAGATGGCGGAGGCCTTGCTAACTATGGCTACACCTTC.